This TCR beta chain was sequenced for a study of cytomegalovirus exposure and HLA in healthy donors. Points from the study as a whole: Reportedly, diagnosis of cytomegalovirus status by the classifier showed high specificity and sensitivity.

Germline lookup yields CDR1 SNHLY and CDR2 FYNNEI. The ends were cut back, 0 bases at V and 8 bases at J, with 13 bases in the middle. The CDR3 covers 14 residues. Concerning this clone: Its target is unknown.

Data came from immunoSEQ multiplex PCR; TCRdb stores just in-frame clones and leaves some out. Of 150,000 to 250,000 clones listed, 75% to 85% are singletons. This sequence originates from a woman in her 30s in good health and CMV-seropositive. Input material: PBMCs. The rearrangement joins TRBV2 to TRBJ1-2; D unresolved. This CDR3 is CASSEAKSGNGYTF. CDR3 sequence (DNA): TGTGCCAGCAGTGAAGCTAAATCAGGAAACGGCTACACCTTC.